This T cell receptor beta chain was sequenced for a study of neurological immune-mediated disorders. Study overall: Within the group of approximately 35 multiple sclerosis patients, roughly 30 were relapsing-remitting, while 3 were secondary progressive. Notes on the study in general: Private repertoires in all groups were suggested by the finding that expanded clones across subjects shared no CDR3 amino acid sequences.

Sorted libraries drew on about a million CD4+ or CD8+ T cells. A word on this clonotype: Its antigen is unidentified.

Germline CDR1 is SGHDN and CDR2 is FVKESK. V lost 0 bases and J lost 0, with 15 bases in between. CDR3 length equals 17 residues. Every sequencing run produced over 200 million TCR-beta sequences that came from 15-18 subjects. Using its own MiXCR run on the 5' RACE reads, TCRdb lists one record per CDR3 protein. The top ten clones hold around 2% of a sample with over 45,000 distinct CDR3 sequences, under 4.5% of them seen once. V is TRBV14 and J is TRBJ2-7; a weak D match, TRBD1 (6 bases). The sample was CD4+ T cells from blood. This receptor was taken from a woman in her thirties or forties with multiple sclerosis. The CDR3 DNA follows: TGTGCCAGCAGCCAAGATCTTATGGGACAAGGCTCCTACGAGCAGTACTTC. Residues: CASSQDLMGQGSYEQYF.